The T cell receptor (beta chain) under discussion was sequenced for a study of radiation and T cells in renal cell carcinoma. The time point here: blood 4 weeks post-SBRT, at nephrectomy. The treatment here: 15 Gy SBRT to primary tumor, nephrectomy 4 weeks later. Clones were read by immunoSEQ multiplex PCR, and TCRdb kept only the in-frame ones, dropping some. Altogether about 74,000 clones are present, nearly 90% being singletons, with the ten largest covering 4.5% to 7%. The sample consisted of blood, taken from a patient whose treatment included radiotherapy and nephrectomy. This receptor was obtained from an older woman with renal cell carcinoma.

The CDR3 coding sequence is TGTGCCAGCAGCTTAAACAAAAATCAGCCCCAGCATTTT. Its translation: CASSLNKNQPQHF. The chain is built from TRBV7-2 and TRBJ1-5; D gene ambiguous. Trimming left V 2 bases short and J 4 bases short, with 6 bases between. Germline CDR1 SGHTA, CDR2 FQGNSA. This CDR3 comprises 13 residues.